The 15 T cell receptor beta chains reported below all come from one sample, sequenced in a study of blood T cell repertoires in COVID-19. Some clones are missing from TCRdb's copy, which holds only in-frame ones; the method was immunoSEQ multiplex PCR. The profile shows roughly 400,000 clones, approximately 91% of them singletons. Specimen: PBMCs or T cells enriched from blood (not recorded which). The receptors shown here come from a woman aged 18-35 years who had been exposed to COVID-19.

This chain joins TRBV28 and TRBJ2-2; 8 nucleotides line up with TRBD2. This CDR3 is built from 15 residues. With V trimmed by 6 bases and J by 2 bases, 5 bases remained unmatched. Looked up from germline, CDR1 is MDHEN and CDR2 is SYDVKM. CDR3 DNA sequence: TGTGCCAGCAGCACCGGGACTAGAAACACCGGGGAGCTGTTTTTT. Translation: CASSTGTRNTGELFF.

The chain couples TRBV28 to TRBJ2-7; D gene unclear. V lost 5 bases and J lost 6, with 8 bases in between. The CDR3 is 11 amino acids. Germline loops: CDR1 MDHEN, CDR2 SYDVKM. The CDR3 region has the DNA TGTGCCAGCAGTCCTAGAATCGAGCAGTACTTC. This gives the protein CASSPRIEQYF. Full variable domain (rest looked up from reference TRBV28 and TRBJ2-7): DVKVTQSSRYLVKRTGEKVFLECVQDMDHENMFWYRQDPGLGLRLIYFSYDVKMKEKGDIPEGYSVSREKKERFSLILESASTNQTSMYLCASSPRIEQYFGPGTRLTVT.

The CDR3 here is CASSASIGLATETQYF. The CDR3 bases are TGTGCCAGCAGTGCCTCGATAGGACTAGCGACGGAGACCCAGTACTTC. The chain employs TRBV6-1 and TRBJ2-5, with 9 bases matching TRBD2. The germline gives CDR1 MNHNS, CDR2 SASEGT. The junction had 11 bases not matched to a gene; V was cut back by 4 bases and J by 5 bases. The CDR3 has 16 amino acids.

The rearrangement uses TRBV27 and TRBJ2-3; 12 bases are a match to TRBD2. The ends lost 6 bases at V and 1 base at J; junction bases unmatched: 17. The CDR3 runs 20 residues. CDR1 is MNHEY, CDR2 SMNVEV, per germline (reference sequence). The CDR3 DNA sequence: TGTGCCAGCAGCTTAGCCCCTGTACTAGCGGGAGGACCCCGCACAGATACGCAGTATTTT. As protein: CASSLAPVLAGGPRTDTQYF.

V usage is TRBV30 and J usage is TRBJ2-5; D may be TRBD1 (6 bases). Between the trimmed V and J ends, which lost 4 bases and 5 bases, there was a span of 14 bases. The CDR3 runs 13 residues. CDR1 is GTSNPN, CDR2 SVGIG, per germline (reference sequence). For the CDR3, the DNA is TGTGCCTGGATCCCGGGACAAGGGGAGACCCAGTACTTC. Amino acid sequence: CAWIPGQGETQYF.

J is TRBJ2-5 and V is TRBV28, with D hard to call. The germline V gene encodes CDR1 MDHEN and CDR2 SYDVKM. V was clipped by 5 bases and J by 6 bases, with 7 bases between them. The CDR3 has 11 amino acids. In nucleotides, the CDR3 is TGTGCCAGCAGTGATCTACAGACCCAGTACTTC. Translated: CASSDLQTQYF.

V is TRBV28 and J is TRBJ2-7, with TRBD2 matching over 11 bases. Germline V gives CDR1 MDHEN, CDR2 SYDVKM. The CDR3 is made up of 15 amino acids. Unmatched junction bases numbered 5, after V lost 4 bases and J lost 3 bases. CDR3 bases: TGTGCCAGCAGTTCTCCGGGACTAGCGGACTACGAGCAGTACTTC. This codes for CASSSPGLADYEQYF.

This chain links TRBV7-2 with TRBJ2-7; maybe TRBD2 (5 bases). Trimming stripped 5 bases from V and 3 bases from J, with 8 bases between. Germline values: CDR1 SGHTA, CDR2 FQGNSA. The CDR3 has 12 amino acids. As DNA, the CDR3 is TGTGCCAGCAGCAACCGGGGCTACGAGCAGTACTTC. Translation gives CASSNRGYEQYF.

V and J are TRBV6-5 and TRBJ1-2; no reliable D call. CDR3 length: 14 amino acids. Trimming stripped 4 bases from V and 1 base from J, with 10 bases between. Germline V lookup: CDR1 MNHEY, CDR2 SVGAGI. CDR3 sequence reads: CASSLFTDNYGYTF. The CDR3 DNA is TGTGCCAGCAGTTTATTTACAGATAACTATGGCTACACCTTC.

V is TRBV18 and J is TRBJ2-7, with a possible D match to TRBD1 (5 bases). CDR3 length: 13 residues. V was shortened by 5 bases and J by 1 base, with 9 bases between the two germline ends. CDR1 is KGHSH, CDR2 LQKENI, per germline. The CDR3 nucleotides read TGTGCCAGCTCAGGCGACAGTTCCTACGAGCAGTACTTC. This sequence encodes CASSGDSSYEQYF.

The chain combines TRBV27 with TRBJ2-3; 10 positions match TRBD2. Losses at the gene ends were 6 bases for V and 2 bases for J; bases not matched to a gene: 2. CDR1 is MNHEY, CDR2 SMNVEV, per germline (reference sequence). CDR3 size: 14 residues. The CDR3 sequence is CASSGLAVTDTQYF. The CDR3 coding sequence is TGTGCCAGCAGCGGACTAGCGGTCACAGATACGCAGTATTTT.

This clone was detected a few times. This sequence joins TRBV7-9 and TRBJ2-3; 8 nucleotides align to TRBD2. V dropped 1 base and J dropped 10; count of bases not matched to a gene: 7. The CDR3 length is 14 residues. Germline V lookup: CDR1 SEHNR, CDR2 FQNEAQ (reference sequence). The CDR3 reads CASSLGPGLVAQYF. In DNA form, the CDR3 reads TGTGCCAGCAGCTTAGGTCCGGGACTAGTTGCGCAGTATTTT.

DNA for the CDR3: TGTGCCAGCAGTTTATTGCGAGGGCAGAAAGATACGCAGTATTTT. Its translation: CASSLLRGQKDTQYF. The V gene is TRBV28, the J gene TRBJ2-3, with TRBD2 as a possible D gene (5 bases). There are 15 residues in the CDR3. The V end was cut by 1 base, the J end by 5 bases, with 13 bases between. CDR1 and CDR2 (germline): MDHEN, SYDVKM. The whole variable domain, remainder taken from reference TRBV28 and TRBJ2-3, is DVKVTQSSRYLVKRTGEKVFLECVQDMDHENMFWYRQDPGLGLRLIYFSYDVKMKEKGDIPEGYSVSREKKERFSLILESASTNQTSMYLCASSLLRGQKDTQYFGPGTRLTVL.

The CDR3 coding sequence is TGTGCCAGCTCAATCAAGCACTTAACGGATGAGCAGTTCTTC. Its protein is CASSIKHLTDEQFF. This rearrangement joins TRBV18 to TRBJ2-1; no clear D gene. Trimming took off 5 bases at V and 8 bases at J, with 16 bases between the two ends. Germline CDR1 KGHSH, CDR2 LQKENI. The CDR3 is 14 amino acids.

V is TRBV4-3 and J is TRBJ1-1; a weak D match, TRBD1 (6 bases). Germline values: CDR1 LGHNA, CDR2 YSLEER. This CDR3 is 17 amino acids long. V lost 0 bases to trimming and J lost 6 bases, with 20 bases between them. CDR3 in amino acids: CASSQDFIGLGASEAFF. The CDR3 nucleotides read TGCGCCAGCAGCCAAGATTTTATCGGTCTGGGGGCCTCTGAAGCTTTCTTT.